This T cell receptor beta chain came from a study of CD8 T cells in Susac syndrome. CDR1 is MDHEN, CDR2 SYDVKM, per germline. The CDR3 runs 14 residues. V lost 4 bases and J 7 bases, leaving 14 bases between the germline ends. About this clonotype itself: Antigen specificity is unknown.

Study findings and constraints: The total CD8+ repertoires yielded sixteen Susac-specific public clones and the CD8+ TEMRA repertoires yielded 4 or 5.

cDNA came from about 0.51 to 1 ug RNA primed by random hexamers. TCRdb ran MiXCR on the immunoSEQ multiplex PCR reads and lists one entry per CDR3 protein. The top ten clones hold less than 0.35% of a sample with around 100,000 distinct CDR3 sequences, 95% of them seen once. This chain uses TRBV28 with TRBJ1-5, with D maybe TRBD1 (6 bases). The sequenced material came from CD8+ T cells from PBMCs. This TCR was recovered from a human donor with Susac syndrome. The CDR3 bases are TGTGCCAGCAGTTCAAGGACAGTCAGCCAGCCCCAGCATTTT. It encodes CASSSRTVSQPQHF. The full variable domain, completed using reference TRBV28 and TRBJ1-5, is DVKVTQSSRYLVKRTGEKVFLECVQDMDHENMFWYRQDPGLGLRLIYFSYDVKMKEKGDIPEGYSVSREKKERFSLILESASTNQTSMYLCASSSRTVSQPQHFGDGTRLSIL.